The present entry profiles one TCR beta chain with its context. The antigen remains unidentified. These patients, aged 18 to 65, had recently diagnosed hyperthyroidism lasting under 2 months. Authors of the study amplified TCR beta CDR3 regions from RNA transcripts. Initially, a first-round RT-PCR of the TCR CDR3 employed the HTBI primer set. TCRdb re-called the multiplex PCR reads through MiXCR, storing one row per CDR3 protein. Of 500,000 to 650,000 distinct CDR3 sequences in the sample, about 15% were seen once. The germline CDR1 and CDR2 sequences are SEHNR and FQNEAQ (reference sequence). The CDR3 totals 17 residues. Deletions cut 4 bases from V and 7 bases from J, with 23 bases between. The sample belongs to a study of T cells in Graves' hyperthyroidism and ophthalmopathy. Study conclusions and caveats: Model predictions of ophthalmopathy came a median around 6.5 months before onset. Among clonotypes expanded in thyroid above 0.001, most were also found in blood.

This receptor was identified in a woman in her thirties or forties with Graves' hyperthyroidism. The chain joins TRBV7-9 to TRBJ2-1; a weak D match, TRBD1 (6 bases). The sequencing input was blood. The CDR3 region is CASSSGQRGKVLNEQFF. CDR3 in DNA: TGTGCCAGCAGCTCTGGACAAAGGGGGAAAGTGTTGAATGAGCAGTTCTTC.